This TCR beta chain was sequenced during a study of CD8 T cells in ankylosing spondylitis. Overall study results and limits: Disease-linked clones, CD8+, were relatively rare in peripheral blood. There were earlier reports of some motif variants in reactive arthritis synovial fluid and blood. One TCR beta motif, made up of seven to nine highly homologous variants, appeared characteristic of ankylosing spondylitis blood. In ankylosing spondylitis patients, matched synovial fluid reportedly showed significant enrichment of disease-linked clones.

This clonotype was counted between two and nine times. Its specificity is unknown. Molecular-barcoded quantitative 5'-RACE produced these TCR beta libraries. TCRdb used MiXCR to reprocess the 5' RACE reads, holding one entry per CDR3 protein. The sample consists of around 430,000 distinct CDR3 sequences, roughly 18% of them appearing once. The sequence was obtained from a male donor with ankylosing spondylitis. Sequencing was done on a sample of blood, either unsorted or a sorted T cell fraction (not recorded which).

Written as DNA, the CDR3 is TGCAGCGTTTTGGTAGGGGAACAGGGCCACTATGGCTACACCTTC. Amino acid sequence: CSVLVGEQGHYGYTF. This sequence joins TRBV29-1 and TRBJ1-2, with a tentative D call TRBD1 (6 bases). V was clipped by 5 bases and J by 3 bases, with 19 bases between them. Germline CDR1 is SQVTM and CDR2 is ANQGSEA. The CDR3 has 15 residues.